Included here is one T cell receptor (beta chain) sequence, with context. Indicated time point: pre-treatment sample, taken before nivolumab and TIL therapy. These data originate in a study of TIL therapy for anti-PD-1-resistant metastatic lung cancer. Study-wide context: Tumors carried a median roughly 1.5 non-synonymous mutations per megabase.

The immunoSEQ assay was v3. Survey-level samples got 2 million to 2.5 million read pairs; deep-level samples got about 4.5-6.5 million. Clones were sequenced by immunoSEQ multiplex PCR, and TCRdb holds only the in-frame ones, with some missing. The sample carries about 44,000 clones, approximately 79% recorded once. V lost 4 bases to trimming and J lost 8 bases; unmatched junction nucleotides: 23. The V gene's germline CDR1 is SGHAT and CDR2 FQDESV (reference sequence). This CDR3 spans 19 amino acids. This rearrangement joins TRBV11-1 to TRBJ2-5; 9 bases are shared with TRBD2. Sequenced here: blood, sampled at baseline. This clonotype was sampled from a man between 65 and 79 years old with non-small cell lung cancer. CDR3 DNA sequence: TGTGCCAGCAGCTCCCCGACAACCCGTGGCGGGAGGGTTCGAGATACCCAGTACTTC. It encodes CASSSPTTRGGRVRDTQYF.